These T cell receptor beta chains were read from a single sample in a study of Ad26.COV2.S vaccination and SARS-CoV-2 variants. Using immunoSEQ multiplex PCR, the repertoire was profiled, and TCRdb retains in-frame clones only, with some absent. The sample has 400,000 to 450,000 clones; 80% to 95% are singletons. The material was peripheral blood, obtained in a trial of Ad26.COV2.S vaccine versus placebo. These receptor sequences come from a person aged 18 to 59 who received the Ad26.COV2.S COVID-19 vaccine or a placebo. The CDR3 runs from the conserved cysteine through the conserved F or W. A D gene is named only where the DNA matches it firmly. Size is stated for part of the rows, as once, few or many counts, or as a class when the clone is expanded.

CDR3 length	V gene	clone size	J gene	D gene	CDR3 protein	CDR3 DNA
16	TRBV27	NA	TRBJ1-1	TRBD1	CASSYRWDRGETEAFF	TGTGCCAGCAGTTATCGATGGGACAGGGGGGAGACTGAAGCTTTCTTT
15	TRBV11-2	NA	TRBJ2-3	TRBD2	CASSLVAGSTDTQYF	TGTGCCAGCAGCCTCGTAGCGGGGAGCACAGATACGCAGTATTTT
16	TRBV11-2	NA	TRBJ2-7	TRBD2	CASSAQGSGASYEQYF	TGTGCCAGCAGCGCCCAGGGAAGCGGGGCCTCCTACGAGCAGTACTTC
17	TRBV7-9	few	TRBJ1-6	NA	CASSPKGLSSYNSPLHF	TGTGCCAGCAGCCCCAAAGGGTTGAGCTCCTATAATTCACCCCTCCACTTT
17	TRBV4-1	few	TRBJ2-1	NA	CASSQGERFHSYNEQFF	TGCGCCAGCAGCCAAGGCGAACGTTTCCATTCCTACAATGAGCAGTTCTTC
17	TRBV28	NA	TRBJ1-6	NA	CASSLSGTPKTPSPLHF	TGTGCCAGCAGTTTAAGCGGGACCCCGAAAACCCCATCACCCCTCCACTTT
13	TRBV11-2	NA	TRBJ2-1	NA	CASSQGGSVQPFF	TGTGCCAGCAGCCAGGGGGGCTCCGTTCAACCGTTCTTC
16	TRBV6-6	NA	TRBJ1-1	TRBD1	CASSALDRGLNTEAFF	TGTGCCAGCAGTGCCCTGGACAGGGGGCTGAACACTGAAGCTTTCTTT
17	TRBV5-6	NA	TRBJ1-5	NA	CASSLAGLWGSNQPQHF	TGTGCCAGCAGCTTGGCGGGGCTTTGGGGGAGCAATCAGCCCCAGCATTTT
14	TRBV19	NA	TRBJ1-1	TRBD1	CASSIGQGRTEAFF	TGTGCCAGTAGTATTGGACAGGGGCGCACTGAAGCTTTCTTT
12	TRBV25-1	NA	TRBJ2-2	NA	CASRVGAGELFF	TGTGCCAGCAGAGTAGGGGCCGGGGAGCTGTTTTTT
12	TRBV29-1	NA	TRBJ1-1	TRBD1	CSSGGSNTEAFF	TGCAGCTCAGGGGGATCAAACACTGAAGCTTTCTTT
13	TRBV2	NA	TRBJ2-7	NA	CASSEGTAYEQYF	TGTGCCAGCAGTGAGGGGACGGCCTACGAGCAGTACTTC
14	TRBV6-5	NA	TRBJ1-6	TRBD1	CASRQTGGNSPLHF	TGTGCCAGCAGACAGACAGGGGGCAATTCACCCCTCCACTTT
13	TRBV19	NA	TRBJ1-2	NA	CASSIEPGHLFHF	TGTGCCAGTAGTATAGAACCGGGACACCTCTTCCATTTC
13	TRBV7-2	few	TRBJ2-3	NA	CASRPTPGDTQYF	TGTGCCAGCAGGCCGACCCCAGGAGATACGCAGTATTTT
17	TRBV27	NA	TRBJ2-1	NA	CASSLGRRDGPYNEQFF	TGTGCCAGCAGTTTAGGGAGAAGGGACGGACCCTACAATGAGCAGTTCTTC
15	TRBV6-5	NA	TRBJ2-2	TRBD1	CASSFRQGNTGELFF	TGTGCCAGCAGTTTCCGACAGGGTAACACCGGGGAGCTGTTTTTT
16	TRBV7-9	NA	TRBJ2-7	TRBD2	CASSLPRQRGEYEQYF	TGTGCCAGCAGCTTACCTCGCCAGCGGGGGGAGTACGAGCAGTACTTC
13	TRBV7-9	NA	TRBJ1-1	TRBD1	CASTTDRHTEAFF	TGTGCCAGCACCACGGACAGGCACACTGAAGCTTTCTTT
16	TRBV7-9	NA	TRBJ1-6	NA	CASSSPLGREGSPLHF	TGTGCCAGCAGCAGTCCCCTGGGCAGGGAGGGATCACCCCTCCACTTT
18	TRBV12-5	NA	TRBJ1-1	NA	CASGLVLSLWDPGTEAFF	TGTGCTAGTGGTTTGGTACTTAGCCTCTGGGACCCAGGGACTGAAGCTTTCTTT
14	TRBV5-5	NA	TRBJ2-5	NA	CASSLGAGKETQYF	TGTGCCAGCAGCTTAGGGGCTGGAAAAGAGACCCAGTACTTC
17	TRBV19	few	TRBJ1-5	NA	CASMARGRIHSNQPQHF	TGTGCCAGTATGGCGCGGGGCCGGATTCATAGCAATCAGCCCCAGCATTTT
15	TRBV2	NA	TRBJ2-1	TRBD1	CASSGTGNSYNEQFF	TGTGCCAGCAGTGGGACAGGGAACTCCTACAATGAGCAGTTCTTC
15	TRBV29-1	once	TRBJ2-3	NA	CSVELGSGRTDTQYF	TGCAGCGTTGAACTGGGCTCGGGGCGGACAGATACGCAGTATTTT
16	TRBV7-7	NA	TRBJ2-2	TRBD1	CASSPRTGMNTGELFF	TGTGCCAGCAGCCCAAGGACAGGGATGAACACCGGGGAGCTGTTTTTT
16	TRBV28	NA	TRBJ1-1	TRBD1	CASSFPGTGIDTEAFF	TGTGCCAGCAGTTTCCCAGGGACAGGGATCGATACTGAAGCTTTCTTT
13	TRBV3-1/TRBV3-2	NA	TRBJ2-4	NA	CASSQGTKNIQYF	TGTGCCAGCAGCCAGGGAACCAAAAACATTCAGTACTTC
18	TRBV27	NA	TRBJ2-6	NA	CASSFKGLGSSGANVLTF	TGTGCCAGCAGTTTTAAAGGACTGGGGAGCTCTGGGGCCAACGTCCTGACTTTC
10	TRBV6-6	NA	TRBJ2-1	NA	CASSYDEQFF	TGTGCCAGCAGTTACGATGAGCAGTTCTTC
18	TRBV6-2/TRBV6-3	NA	TRBJ1-5	NA	CASSYPPTYRPSNQPQHF	TGTGCCAGCAGTTACCCGCCCACTTACCGTCCTAGCAATCAGCCCCAGCATTTT
15	TRBV7-9	once	TRBJ1-3	NA	CASSLGPPVGNTIYF	TGTGCCAGCAGCTTGGGCCCTCCGGTAGGAAACACCATATATTTT
15	TRBV30	NA	TRBJ1-5	NA	CAWSSGSGSNQPQHF	TGTGCCTGGAGTAGCGGGAGCGGTAGCAATCAGCCCCAGCATTTT
14	TRBV30	NA	TRBJ1-2	TRBD1	CAWDPGGYRYGYTF	TGTGCCTGGGATCCAGGGGGCTATCGCTATGGCTACACCTTC
14	TRBV6-6	NA	TRBJ2-7	TRBD2	CASSLAGGQYEQYF	TGTGCCAGCAGTTTAGCGGGGGGGCAGTACGAGCAGTACTTC
11	TRBV20-1	NA	TRBJ2-5	NA	CSVRNQETQYF	TGCAGTGTGCGGAACCAAGAGACCCAGTACTTC
14	TRBV2	once	TRBJ2-5	TRBD1	CASKRQGPAQTQYF	TGTGCCAGCAAACGACAGGGGCCGGCACAGACCCAGTACTTC
17	TRBV10-1	NA	TRBJ1-2	NA	CASSEFAGAGAFYGYTF	TGCGCCAGCAGTGAGTTTGCTGGGGCGGGTGCCTTCTATGGCTACACCTTC
15	TRBV7-9	NA	TRBJ2-3	TRBD1	CASSPRAGGTDTQYF	TGTGCCAGCAGTCCCAGGGCAGGGGGCACGGATACGCAGTATTTT
17	TRBV3-1/TRBV3-2	NA	TRBJ2-1	NA	CASSQEVGPSSYNEQFF	TGTGCCAGCAGCCAAGAAGTGGGCCCGAGCTCCTACAATGAGCAGTTCTTC
14	TRBV7-2	NA	TRBJ2-7	NA	CASSFHIPLAEQYF	TGTGCCAGCAGCTTTCACATACCGTTAGCCGAGCAGTACTTC
16	TRBV5-1	NA	TRBJ2-6	NA	CASSQAGTTGANVLTF	TGCGCCAGCAGCCAAGCTGGGACAACTGGGGCCAACGTCCTGACTTTC
18	TRBV5-1	NA	TRBJ2-6	NA	CASSWATAKTSGANVLTF	TGCGCCAGCAGCTGGGCGACAGCCAAGACCTCTGGGGCCAACGTCCTGACTTTC
16	TRBV29-1	NA	TRBJ2-1	TRBD2	CSVENLAGGNYNEQFF	TGCAGCGTTGAAAACCTAGCGGGGGGCAACTACAATGAGCAGTTCTTC
14	TRBV7-8	NA	TRBJ2-5	TRBD1	CASRLGTAQETQYF	TGTGCCAGCAGACTGGGGACAGCCCAAGAGACCCAGTACTTC
12	TRBV3-1/TRBV3-2	NA	TRBJ2-5	NA	CASSQDDWTQYF	TGTGCCAGCAGCCAGGATGATTGGACCCAGTACTTC
12	TRBV6-5	NA	TRBJ1-6	NA	CASSDRASPLHF	TGTGCCAGCAGCGATAGGGCCTCACCCCTCCACTTT
12	TRBV4-3	NA	TRBJ1-2	NA	CASSQSSRGYTF	TGCGCCAGCAGCCAATCCTCTCGTGGCTACACCTTC
12	TRBV19	NA	TRBJ1-1	NA	CASTWRETEAFF	TGTGCCAGTACCTGGAGGGAAACTGAAGCTTTCTTT
15	TRBV7-2	NA	TRBJ2-7	TRBD1	CASRPGTGGSYEQYF	TGTGCCAGCAGACCTGGGACAGGGGGTTCCTACGAGCAGTACTTC
14	TRBV5-1	NA	TRBJ2-5	NA	CASSVPQDRETQYF	TGCGCCAGCAGCGTCCCCCAGGATAGAGAGACCCAGTACTTC
15	TRBV18	NA	TRBJ2-7	NA	CASSPFPGVTDEQYF	TGTGCCAGCTCACCATTTCCAGGGGTTACAGACGAGCAGTACTTC
15	TRBV4-1	NA	TRBJ1-1	NA	CASSQGVARNTEAFF	TGCGCCAGCAGCCAAGGAGTAGCCAGGAACACTGAAGCTTTCTTT
16	TRBV5-1	NA	TRBJ2-2	NA	CASSQGTAANTGELFF	TGCGCCAGCAGCCAGGGGACTGCTGCGAACACCGGGGAGCTGTTTTTT
12	TRBV30	NA	TRBJ2-3	NA	CAWTSVADTQYF	TGTGCCTGGACTAGCGTGGCAGATACGCAGTATTTT
14	TRBV24-1	NA	TRBJ1-1	NA	CATMKGRDNTEAFF	TGTGCCACAATGAAAGGGAGGGACAACACTGAAGCTTTCTTT